The 8 T cell receptor beta chains below come from one sample, sequenced in a study of T cell repertoires in cytomegalovirus infection. TCRdb ran MiXCR on the reads and lists one entry per CDR3 protein. The table has approximately 550,000 distinct CDR3 sequences, 16% seen once; the top ten hold about 24%. Sequencing was performed on CD8+ T cells from PBMCs. The origin of the receptors is a human donor in good health (CMV status not recorded). Some clones in this sample may be carry-over from other donors' samples.

This clonotype was counted many times. This chain connects TRBV12-5 to TRBJ2-2, with D perhaps TRBD1 (7 bases). The CDR3 spans 16 residues. V lost 7 bases and J 3 bases, leaving 18 bases between the germline ends. CDR1 is LGHNT, CDR2 FRNRAP, per germline. CDR3 in DNA: TGTGCTAGTGCCTTGCGGTCCAGGGGGGACACCGGGGAGCTGTTTTTT. The encoded protein is CASALRSRGDTGELFF.

The chain recombines TRBV27 with TRBJ2-4; 7 nucleotides align to TRBD2. V trimming: 5 bases; J trimming: 0 bases; junction bases outside the gene matches: 7. This CDR3 is 16 amino acids long. In germline, CDR1 is MNHEY, CDR2 SMNVEV (reference sequence). The CDR3 loop reads CASSQTSDLAKNIQYF. Written as DNA, the CDR3 is TGTGCCAGCAGTCAAACTAGCGATCTAGCCAAAAACATTCAGTACTTC.

CDR3 loop: CASSVVGGKAETQYF. CDR3 in DNA: TGCGCCAGCAGTGTTGTAGGGGGCAAGGCGGAGACCCAGTACTTC. This rearrangement joins TRBV5-1 to TRBJ2-5, with 7 positions matching TRBD1. CDR1 SGHRS and CDR2 YFSETQ come from the germline V gene. The J segment lost 5 bases and the V segment lost 5 bases, leaving 12 bases of the junction unmatched. This CDR3 region has 15 residues.

This chain joins TRBV6-5 and TRBJ1-2, with 7 positions matching TRBD1. Germline CDR1 MNHEY, CDR2 SVGAGI. This CDR3 contains 13 residues. Germline trimming cut 5 bases from V and 7 bases from J; bases unmatched to any gene: 7. This CDR3 is CASSVGQSFGYTF. Here the CDR3 DNA reads TGTGCCAGCAGTGTGGGACAGTCCTTTGGCTACACCTTC.

This clonotype occurred many times. The CDR3 DNA reads TGTGCCAGCAGCTTACCGAAGGGGCTAAACACCGGGGAGCTGTTTTTT. Its translation is CASSLPKGLNTGELFF. The chain has TRBV7-6 and TRBJ2-2, with D tentatively TRBD1 (5 bases). The CDR3 length is 16 residues. The V gene's germline CDR1 is SGHVS and CDR2 FNYEAQ. The germline V and J ends were trimmed by 2 bases and 2 bases, with 12 bases remaining between them.

The chain recombines TRBV4-1 with TRBJ1-2, with D maybe TRBD1 (6 bases). Germline CDR1 MGHRA, CDR2 YSYEKL. V was cut by 5 bases and J by 3 bases, with 13 bases left in between. The CDR3 totals 14 residues. The DNA for the CDR3 is TGCGCCAGCAGCTCCCGACAGGCCCACTATGGCTACACCTTC. Translating gives CASSSRQAHYGYTF.

This clonotype occurred many times. J is TRBJ2-1 and V is TRBV12-3 or TRBV12-4; 15 bases align to TRBD2. The CDR3 is 15 residues long. V shed 6 bases and J 9 bases; nucleotides not matched to a gene: 6. CDR3: CASSRTSGGAIEQFF. The DNA for the CDR3 is TGTGCCAGCAGCAGGACTAGCGGGGGGGCCATTGAGCAGTTCTTC.

This chain uses TRBV7-9 with TRBJ1-2; maybe TRBD1 (6 bases). The length of the CDR3 is 15 residues. V lost 1 base to trimming and J lost 4 bases, with 13 bases between them. Germline CDR1 SEHNR, CDR2 FQNEAQ (reference sequence). The CDR3 sequence: CASSLEQGVFYGYTF. The CDR3 DNA sequence: TGTGCCAGCAGCTTAGAACAGGGTGTTTTCTATGGCTACACCTTC.